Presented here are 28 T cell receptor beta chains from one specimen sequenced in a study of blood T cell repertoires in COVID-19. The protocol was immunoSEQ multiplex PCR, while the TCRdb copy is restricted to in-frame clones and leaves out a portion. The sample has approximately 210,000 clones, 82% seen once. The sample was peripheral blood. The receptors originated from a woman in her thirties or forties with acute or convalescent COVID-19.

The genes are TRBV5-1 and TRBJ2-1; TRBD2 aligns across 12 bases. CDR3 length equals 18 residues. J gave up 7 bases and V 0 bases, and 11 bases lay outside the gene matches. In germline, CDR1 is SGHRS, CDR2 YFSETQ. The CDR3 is CASSLGPQLAGGMNEQFF. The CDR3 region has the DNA TGCGCCAGCAGCTTGGGCCCACAACTAGCGGGGGGTATGAATGAGCAGTTCTTC.

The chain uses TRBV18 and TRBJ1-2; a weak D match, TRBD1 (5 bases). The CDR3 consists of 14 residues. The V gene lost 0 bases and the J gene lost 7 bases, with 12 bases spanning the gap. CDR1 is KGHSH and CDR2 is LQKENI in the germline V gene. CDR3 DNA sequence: TGTGCCAGCTCACCACCGGAGGGGACGAGTGGCTACACCTTC. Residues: CASSPPEGTSGYTF.

The CDR3 DNA is TGCGCCAGCAGTGAGTCGGACTATTCAGGGCCCAAAAACATTCAGTACTTC. It encodes CASSESDYSGPKNIQYF. The chain is built from TRBV10-1 and TRBJ2-4, with TRBD2 as a possible D gene (6 bases). V dropped 0 bases and J dropped 2 bases, with 14 bases sitting between them. The germline CDR1 and CDR2 sequences are WNHNN and SYGVQD (reference sequence). The CDR3 runs 17 residues.

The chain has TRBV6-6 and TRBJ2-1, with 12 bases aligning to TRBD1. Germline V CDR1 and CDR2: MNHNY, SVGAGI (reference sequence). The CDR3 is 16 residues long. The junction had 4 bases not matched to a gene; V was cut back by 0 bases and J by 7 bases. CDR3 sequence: CASSYSTGQGANEQFF. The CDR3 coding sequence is TGTGCCAGCAGTTACTCGACGGGACAGGGGGCAAATGAGCAGTTCTTC.

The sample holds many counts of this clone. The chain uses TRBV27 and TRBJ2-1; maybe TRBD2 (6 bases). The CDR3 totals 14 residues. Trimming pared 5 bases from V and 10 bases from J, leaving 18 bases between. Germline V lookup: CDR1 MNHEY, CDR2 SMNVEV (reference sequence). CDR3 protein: CASSPPGLILEQFF. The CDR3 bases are TGTGCCAGCAGTCCGCCGGGACTTATCCTAGAGCAGTTCTTC.

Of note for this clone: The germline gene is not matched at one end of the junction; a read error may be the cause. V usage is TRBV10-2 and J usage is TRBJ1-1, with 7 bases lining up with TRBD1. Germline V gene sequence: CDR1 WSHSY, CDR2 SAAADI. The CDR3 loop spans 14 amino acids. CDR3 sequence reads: CASTEWTGNTEAFF. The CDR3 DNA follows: TGCGCCAGCACTGAGTGGACAGGGAACACTGAAGCTTTCTTT.

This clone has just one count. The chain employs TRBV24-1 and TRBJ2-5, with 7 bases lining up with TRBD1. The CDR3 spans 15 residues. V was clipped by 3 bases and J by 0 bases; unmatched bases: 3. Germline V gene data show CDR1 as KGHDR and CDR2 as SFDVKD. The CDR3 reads CATSDTTGDQETQYF. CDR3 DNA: TGTGCCACCAGTGATACCACAGGGGACCAAGAGACCCAGTACTTC.

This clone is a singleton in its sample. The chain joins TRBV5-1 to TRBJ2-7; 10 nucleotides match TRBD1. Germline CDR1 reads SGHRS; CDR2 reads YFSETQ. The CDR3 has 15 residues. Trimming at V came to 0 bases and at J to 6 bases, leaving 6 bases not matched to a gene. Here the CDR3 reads CASSLDFGTGVEQYF. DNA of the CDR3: TGCGCCAGCAGCTTGGACTTTGGGACAGGGGTCGAGCAGTACTTC.

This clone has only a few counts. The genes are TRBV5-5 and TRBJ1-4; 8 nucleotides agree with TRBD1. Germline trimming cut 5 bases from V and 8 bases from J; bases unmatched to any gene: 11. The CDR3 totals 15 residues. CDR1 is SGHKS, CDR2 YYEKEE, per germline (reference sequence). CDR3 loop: CASRGTGNWEEKLFF. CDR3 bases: TGTGCCAGCAGGGGGACAGGAAATTGGGAAGAAAAACTGTTTTTT.

The CDR3 loop reads CSASSSGLAGFGDTQYF. CDR3 nucleotides: TGCAGTGCTAGTTCCTCTGGGTTAGCGGGATTTGGGGATACGCAGTATTTT. V gene TRBV20-1 combines with J gene TRBJ2-3; 8 bases line up with TRBD2. The junction had 17 bases not matched to a gene; V was cut back by 3 bases and J by 6 bases. The CDR3 spans 17 residues. Germline V CDR1 and CDR2: DFQATT, SNEGSKA (reference sequence).

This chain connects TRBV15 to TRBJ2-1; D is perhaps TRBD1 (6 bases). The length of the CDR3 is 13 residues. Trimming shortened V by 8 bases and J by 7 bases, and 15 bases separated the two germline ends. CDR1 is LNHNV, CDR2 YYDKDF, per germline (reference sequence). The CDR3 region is CATGHRGLNEQFF. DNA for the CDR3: TGTGCCACCGGGCATAGGGGGTTGAATGAGCAGTTCTTC.

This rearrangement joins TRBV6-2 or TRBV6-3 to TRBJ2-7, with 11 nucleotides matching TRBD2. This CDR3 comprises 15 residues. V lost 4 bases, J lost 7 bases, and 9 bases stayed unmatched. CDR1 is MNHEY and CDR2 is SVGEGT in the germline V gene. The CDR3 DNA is TGTGCCAGCAGTTCCACTAGCGGGAGATCAAGGGAGCAGTACTTC. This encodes CASSSTSGRSREQYF.

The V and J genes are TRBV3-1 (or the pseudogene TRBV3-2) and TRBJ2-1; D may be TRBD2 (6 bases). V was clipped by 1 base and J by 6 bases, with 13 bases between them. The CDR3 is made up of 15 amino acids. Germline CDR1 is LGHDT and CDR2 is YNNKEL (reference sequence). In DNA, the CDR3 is TGTGCCAGCAGCCAAGCGCGGGGCTCCCCCAATGAGCAGTTCTTC. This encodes CASSQARGSPNEQFF.

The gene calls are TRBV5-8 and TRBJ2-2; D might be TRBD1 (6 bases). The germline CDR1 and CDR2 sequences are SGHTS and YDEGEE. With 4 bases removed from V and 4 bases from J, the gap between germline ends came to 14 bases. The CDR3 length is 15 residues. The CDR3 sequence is CASSNWGRSTGELFF. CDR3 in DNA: TGTGCCAGCAGCAACTGGGGGCGAAGCACCGGGGAGCTGTTTTTT.

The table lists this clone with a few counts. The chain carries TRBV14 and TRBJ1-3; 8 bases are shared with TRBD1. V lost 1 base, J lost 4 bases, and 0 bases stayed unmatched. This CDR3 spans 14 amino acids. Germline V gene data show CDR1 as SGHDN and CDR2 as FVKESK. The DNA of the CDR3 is TGTGCCAGCAGCCAAGCAGGGGGCGGAAACACCATATATTTT. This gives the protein CASSQAGGGNTIYF.

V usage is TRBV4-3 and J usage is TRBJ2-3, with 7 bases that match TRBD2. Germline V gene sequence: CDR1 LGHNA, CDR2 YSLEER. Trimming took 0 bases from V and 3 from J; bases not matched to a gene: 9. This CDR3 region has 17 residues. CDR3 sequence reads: CASSQDIPAGNTDTQYF. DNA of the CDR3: TGCGCCAGCAGCCAAGATATTCCAGCGGGAAATACAGATACGCAGTATTTT.

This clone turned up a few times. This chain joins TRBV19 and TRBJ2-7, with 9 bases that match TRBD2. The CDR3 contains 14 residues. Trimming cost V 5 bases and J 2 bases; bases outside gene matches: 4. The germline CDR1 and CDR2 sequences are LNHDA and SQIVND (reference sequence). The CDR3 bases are TGTGCCAGTAGTTTCGCTAGCGGGGCCTACGAGCAGTACTTC. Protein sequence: CASSFASGAYEQYF.

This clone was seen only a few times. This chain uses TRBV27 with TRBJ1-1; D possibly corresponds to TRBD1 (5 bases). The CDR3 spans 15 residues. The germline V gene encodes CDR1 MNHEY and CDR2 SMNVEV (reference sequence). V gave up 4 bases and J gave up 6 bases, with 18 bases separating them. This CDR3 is CASSSRGGEISEAFF. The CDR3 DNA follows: TGTGCCAGCAGTTCCCGTGGAGGGGAGATCTCTGAAGCTTTCTTT.

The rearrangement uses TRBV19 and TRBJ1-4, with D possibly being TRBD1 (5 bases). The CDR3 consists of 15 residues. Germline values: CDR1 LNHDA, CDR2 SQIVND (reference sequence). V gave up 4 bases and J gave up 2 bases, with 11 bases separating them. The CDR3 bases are TGTGCCAGTAGTACCATGGGGGGGACTAATGAAAAACTGTTTTTT. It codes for CASSTMGGTNEKLFF.

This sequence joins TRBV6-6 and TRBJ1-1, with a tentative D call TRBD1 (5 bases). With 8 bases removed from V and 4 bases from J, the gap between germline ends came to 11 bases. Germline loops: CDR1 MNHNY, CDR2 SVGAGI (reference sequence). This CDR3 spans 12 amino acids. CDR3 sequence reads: CASEGDTTEAFF. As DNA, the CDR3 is TGTGCCAGCGAAGGGGATACCACTGAAGCTTTCTTT.

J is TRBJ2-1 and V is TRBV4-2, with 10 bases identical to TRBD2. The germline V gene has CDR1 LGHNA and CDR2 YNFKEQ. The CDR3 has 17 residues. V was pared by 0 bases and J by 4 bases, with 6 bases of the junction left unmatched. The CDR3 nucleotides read TGTGCCAGCAGCCAAGAACACCGGACTAGCGGATACAATGAGCAGTTCTTC. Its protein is CASSQEHRTSGYNEQFF.

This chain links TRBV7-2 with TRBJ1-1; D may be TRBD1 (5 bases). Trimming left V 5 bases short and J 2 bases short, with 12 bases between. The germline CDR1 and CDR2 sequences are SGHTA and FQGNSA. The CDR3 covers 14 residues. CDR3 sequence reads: CASSLRQINTEAFF. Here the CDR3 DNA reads TGTGCCAGCAGCCTACGACAGATTAACACTGAAGCTTTCTTT. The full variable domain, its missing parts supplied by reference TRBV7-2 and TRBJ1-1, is GAGVSQSPSNKVTEKGKDVELRCDPISGHTALYWYRQSLGQGLEFLIYFQGNSAPDKSGLPSDRFSAERTGGSVSTLTIQRTQQEDSAVYLCASSLRQINTEAFFGQGTRLTVV.

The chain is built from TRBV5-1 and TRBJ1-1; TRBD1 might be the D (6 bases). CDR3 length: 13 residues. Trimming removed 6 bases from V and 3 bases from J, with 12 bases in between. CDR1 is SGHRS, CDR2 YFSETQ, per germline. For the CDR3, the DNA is TGCGCCAGCATGTACAGGGTGGACACTGAAGCTTTCTTT. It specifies CASMYRVDTEAFF. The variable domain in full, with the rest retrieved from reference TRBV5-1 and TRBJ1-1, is KAGVTQTPRYLIKTRGQQVTLSCSPISGHRSVSWYQQTPGQGLQFLFEYFSETQRNKGNFPGRFSGRQFSNSRSEMNVSTLELGDSALYLCASMYRVDTEAFFGQGTRLTVV.

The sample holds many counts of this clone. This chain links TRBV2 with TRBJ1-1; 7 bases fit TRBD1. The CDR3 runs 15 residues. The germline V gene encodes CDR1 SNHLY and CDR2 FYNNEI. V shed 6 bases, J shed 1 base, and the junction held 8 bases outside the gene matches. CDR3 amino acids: CASRPLTGANTEAFF. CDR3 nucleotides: TGTGCCAGCAGACCCTTAACAGGGGCGAACACTGAAGCTTTCTTT.

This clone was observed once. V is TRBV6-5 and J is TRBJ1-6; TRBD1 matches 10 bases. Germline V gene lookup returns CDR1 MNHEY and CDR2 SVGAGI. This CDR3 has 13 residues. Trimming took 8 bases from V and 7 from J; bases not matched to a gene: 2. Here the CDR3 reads CASWGQGNSPLHF. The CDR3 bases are TGTGCCAGCTGGGGACAGGGGAATTCACCCCTCCACTTT.

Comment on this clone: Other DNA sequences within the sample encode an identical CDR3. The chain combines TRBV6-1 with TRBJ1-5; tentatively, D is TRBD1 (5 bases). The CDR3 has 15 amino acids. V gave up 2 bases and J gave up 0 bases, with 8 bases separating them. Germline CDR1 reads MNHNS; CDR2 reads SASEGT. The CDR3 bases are TGTGCCAGCAGTGAAAGGGGTTTTAGCAATCAGCCCCAGCATTTT. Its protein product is CASSERGFSNQPQHF.

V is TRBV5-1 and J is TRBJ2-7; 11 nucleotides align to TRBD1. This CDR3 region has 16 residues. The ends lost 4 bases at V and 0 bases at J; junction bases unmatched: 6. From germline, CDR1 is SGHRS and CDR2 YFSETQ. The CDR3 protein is CASSMRDRGSSYEQYF. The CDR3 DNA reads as TGCGCCAGCAGCATGAGGGACAGGGGGAGCTCCTACGAGCAGTACTTC.

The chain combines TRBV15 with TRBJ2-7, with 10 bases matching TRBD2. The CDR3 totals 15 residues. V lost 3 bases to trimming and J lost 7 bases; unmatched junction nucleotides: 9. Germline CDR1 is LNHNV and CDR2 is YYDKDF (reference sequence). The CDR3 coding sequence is TGTGCCACCAGCAGGGATACTAGCGGGGAGGGGGAGCAGTACTTC. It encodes CATSRDTSGEGEQYF.